This record concerns one T cell receptor beta chain sequence. The CDR3 totals 15 residues. Germline loops: CDR1 SEHNR, CDR2 FQNEAQ (reference sequence). The sample is drawn from a study of monozygotic twins with inflammatory bowel disease. Molecular identifiers with 6-nucleotide sample barcodes were added during cDNA synthesis via template switching. TCRdb derives one entry per CDR3 protein from the 5' RACE reads, leaving out DNA. In all, the sample yields approximately 200,000 distinct CDR3 sequences. The sequence derives from a human donor with ulcerative colitis or Crohn's disease, or a healthy co-twin of an affected twin (not recorded which). The genes are TRBV7-9 and TRBJ2-7; TCRdb names TRBD1, which stays unverified in the absence of DNA. The sequencing sample was made of blood. The CDR3 loop is CASSPSGGPTYEQYF. Combining the CDR3 with reference TRBV7-9 and TRBJ2-7 gives the whole variable domain DTGVSQNPRHKITKRGQNVTFRCDPISEHNRLYWYRQTLGQGPEFLTYFQNEAQLEKSRLLSDRFSAERPKGSFSTLEIQRTEQGDSAMYLCASSPSGGPTYEQYFGPGTRLTVT.